A single T cell receptor (beta chain) is shown here with its context. This entry is derived from a study of blood T cell repertoires in COVID-19. Background on the study: Spain, Italy and the United States supplied samples that represented acute and convalescent COVID-19.

Profiling relied on immunoSEQ multiplex PCR, and the TCRdb table lists in-frame clones only, not all of them. The table includes about 270,000 clones, around 86% detected once. Trimming removed 3 bases at V and 5 bases at J, with 8 bases between. The CDR3 is 13 residues long. Germline lookup yields CDR1 SEHNR and CDR2 FQNEAQ (reference sequence). Enrolled through a virtual design, the participants were between roughly 18 and 90 years of age and came from some 25 US areas. Categorization into cohorts depended on clinical history that participants reported. The sequencing input was PBMCs or T cells enriched from blood (not recorded which). This receptor was identified in a woman under 30 who had recovered from COVID-19. The rearrangement uses TRBV7-9 and TRBJ2-1; a weak D match, TRBD2 (5 bases). This chain's CDR3 is CASSLTGNNEQFF. In DNA form, the CDR3 reads TGTGCCAGCAGCTTGACGGGGAACAATGAGCAGTTCTTC.